This T cell receptor (beta chain) was recorded in a study of shared T cell receptors in the human thymus. This clone appeared a single time. This CDR3 has 15 residues. V lost 10 bases, J lost 2 bases, and 18 bases lay in between. Germline V gene data show CDR1 as MNHEY and CDR2 as SMNVEV (reference sequence). Clones were read by immunoSEQ multiplex PCR, and TCRdb kept only the in-frame ones, dropping some. The table has approximately 580,000 clones, roughly 74% seen once. This same sample was also taken into another study, of human thymus T cells. From that second work: Infants served as donors; they were healthy and Finnish and were having corrective surgery for congenital heart defects. Thymus tissue for the work was resected from patients undergoing corrective heart surgery.

Sequences were obtained from thymocytes. The origin of this receptor is a boy under three years old with a congenital heart defect. The rearrangement joins TRBV27 to TRBJ1-5; no firm D call. This CDR3 is CAIPGRATGNQPQHF. Written as DNA, the CDR3 is TGTGCCATTCCGGGAAGGGCGACCGGCAATCAGCCCCAGCATTTT.